The entry below describes one T cell receptor (beta chain). Antigen specificity is unknown. These data originate in a study of shared clonotypes between healthy human individuals. Background on the study: A few men and a couple of women, aged 18 to 49, were donors. Each donor had three CD4 naive, three CD4 memory, two CD8 naive and one CD8 memory plate.

General observations from the study: Owing to a small donor count, the genetic and exposure-history diversity represented was limited.

The data were produced by immunoSEQ multiplex PCR, yet TCRdb's version contains in-frame clones alone and is incomplete. The sample consists of around 2.5 million clones, more than 85% of them appearing once. Germline lookup yields CDR1 MNHEY and CDR2 SMNVEV (reference sequence). The CDR3 has 13 residues. V lost 5 bases to trimming and J lost 7 bases, with 12 bases between them. Sample: naive CD4+ T cells from PBMCs. The subset is: CD45RA+ positively selected. This rearrangement joins TRBV27 to TRBJ2-1; D is unresolved. The clonotype comes from a man between 18 and 29 years old in good health. Some clones in this sample may be carry-over from other donors' samples. The CDR3 protein is CASSAQFLNEQFF. In nucleotides, the CDR3 is TGTGCCAGCAGTGCCCAATTTCTGAATGAGCAGTTCTTC.